What follows are 25 T cell receptor beta chains derived from one specimen sequenced in a study of shared clonotypes between healthy human individuals. Sequencing was performed with immunoSEQ multiplex PCR; in TCRdb, only in-frame clones are kept and a portion is missing. The table includes about 490,000 clones, 75% to 85% detected once. Source material: PBMCs. The receptors stem from a woman aged 40 to 55 in good health. Some clones in this sample may be carry-over from other donors' samples.

The V gene is TRBV7-2, the J gene TRBJ1-3; 8 bases match TRBD1. CDR3 size: 16 residues. V shed 4 bases, J shed 4 bases, and the junction held 9 bases outside the gene matches. The germline gives CDR1 SGHTA, CDR2 FQGNSA. In DNA form, the CDR3 reads TGTGCCAGCAGCTCAGTCTCAGGGGGCTCAGGAAACACCATATATTTT. This encodes CASSSVSGGSGNTIYF.

Concerning this clone: Other DNA sequences of this sample code for an identical CDR3. The chain uses TRBV15 and TRBJ2-3; 9 bases match TRBD1. V trimming: 5 bases; J trimming: 3 bases; junction bases outside the gene matches: 3. Germline loops: CDR1 LNHNV, CDR2 YYDKDF (reference sequence). The CDR3 is made up of 14 amino acids. The CDR3 nucleotides are TGTGCCACCAGCCGGGACAGGGCGACAGATACGCAGTATTTT. Protein product: CATSRDRATDTQYF.

Points on this clone: A single base is all that separates this from a far larger clone, so a read error is likely. The sample has other DNA sequences that encode this CDR3 too. The chain uses TRBV29-1 and TRBJ1-2, with TRBD1 matching over 7 bases. Germline values: CDR1 SQVTM, CDR2 ANQGSEA. The length of the CDR3 is 13 residues. The CDR3 DNA is TGCAGCGTCGAAGAAACAGGGGATGGTGGCTACACCTTC. As protein: CSVEETGDGGYTF.

The chain links TRBV28 to TRBJ1-5, with 7 bases aligning to TRBD1. From germline, CDR1 is MDHEN and CDR2 SYDVKM. V lost 4 bases, J lost 0 bases, and 3 bases stayed unmatched. The CDR3 consists of 15 residues. Written as DNA, the CDR3 is TGTGCCAGCAGTTCCCGACAGGGTAGCAATCAGCCCCAGCATTTT. Protein: CASSSRQGSNQPQHF. Full variable domain (outside the CDR3, taken from reference TRBV28 and TRBJ1-5): DVKVTQSSRYLVKRTGEKVFLECVQDMDHENMFWYRQDPGLGLRLIYFSYDVKMKEKGDIPEGYSVSREKKERFSLILESASTNQTSMYLCASSSRQGSNQPQHFGDGTRLSIL.

Of note for this clone: The sample carries other DNA sequences with the same CDR3. The chain joins TRBV7-9 to TRBJ2-7; perhaps TRBD1 as D (7 bases). CDR1 and CDR2 (germline): SEHNR, FQNEAQ (reference sequence). The CDR3 loop spans 14 amino acids. V was pared by 2 bases and J by 3 bases, with 11 bases between. CDR3 bases: TGTGCCAGCAGCTTACGGCAGGGGGGCTACGAGCAGTACTTC. Translated, it gives CASSLRQGGYEQYF.

The chain links TRBV30 to TRBJ1-4; possible D gene TRBD1, 5 bases. The germline V gene has CDR1 GTSNPN and CDR2 SVGIG (reference sequence). Trimming stripped 2 bases from V and 8 bases from J, with 18 bases between. The CDR3 is 15 amino acids. The CDR3 DNA follows: TGTGCCTGGAGTCCTTTCGACAGTCGTGGGGAAAAACTGTTTTTT. Protein product: CAWSPFDSRGEKLFF.

This clone was recorded only once. This chain links TRBV2 with TRBJ1-2; D not resolved. Per germline, CDR1 SNHLY and CDR2 FYNNEI. This CDR3 region has 12 residues. Deletions cut 6 bases from V and 2 bases from J, with 7 bases between. The CDR3 region is CASRGGNYGYTF. Written as DNA, the CDR3 is TGTGCCAGCAGGGGAGGAAACTATGGCTACACCTTC.

Note on this clone: Other nucleotide sequences in the sample specify the same CDR3. This chain connects TRBV11-2 to TRBJ2-6; a weak D match, TRBD1 (7 bases). This CDR3 comprises 17 residues. Trimming took off 5 bases at V and 0 bases at J, with 14 bases between the two ends. The V gene's germline CDR1 is SGHAT and CDR2 FQNNGV. In DNA, the CDR3 is TGTGCCAGCAGCCTCAGGGGGGCTAGCTCTGGGGCCAACGTCCTGACTTTC. Protein sequence: CASSLRGASSGANVLTF. Complete variable domain (other parts from reference TRBV11-2 and TRBJ2-6): EAGVAQSPRYKIIEKRQSVAFWCNPISGHATLYWYQQILGQGPKLLIQFQNNGVVDDSQLPKDRFSAERLKGVDSTLKIQPAKLEDSAVYLCASSLRGASSGANVLTFGAGSRLTVL.

The chain joins TRBV11-1 to TRBJ2-1; TRBD2 matches 8 bases. The junction had 15 bases not matched to a gene; V was cut back by 6 bases and J by 8 bases. The CDR3 loop spans 16 amino acids. Germline CDR1 is SGHAT and CDR2 is FQDESV (reference sequence). The DNA of the CDR3 is TGTGCCAGCAGGCGGGGGGCGGGAGTTGGGGCCGATGAGCAGTTCTTC. It codes for CASRRGAGVGADEQFF. The full variable domain, in which reference TRBV11-1 and TRBJ2-1 provide the parts outside the CDR3, is EAEVAQSPRYKITEKSQAVAFWCDPISGHATLYWYRQILGQGPELLVQFQDESVVDDSQLPKDRFSAERLKGVDSTLKIQPAELGDSAMYLCASRRGAGVGADEQFFGPGTRLTVL.

The chain couples TRBV7-9 to TRBJ1-1, with D possibly being TRBD1 (5 bases). V was trimmed by 5 bases and J by 2 bases, leaving 15 bases between them. CDR1 and CDR2 from the germline V gene are SEHNR and FQNEAQ (reference sequence). The CDR3 has 15 residues. CDR3 sequence: CASSPRGTGNTEAFF. In DNA, the CDR3 is TGTGCCAGCAGCCCCCGCGGGACGGGAAACACTGAAGCTTTCTTT.

The chain links TRBV5-4 to TRBJ2-2; no clear D gene. Germline V gene lookup returns CDR1 SGHNT and CDR2 YYREEE (reference sequence). The CDR3 spans 14 residues. V was shortened by 6 bases and J by 0 bases, with 9 bases between the two germline ends. The CDR3 region is CASTTLANTGELFF. For the CDR3, the DNA is TGTGCCAGCACCACACTCGCGAACACCGGGGAGCTGTTTTTT.

CDR3 DNA sequence: TGTGCCTGGAGTAACAGGGGCACCTACGAGCAGTACTTC. It encodes CAWSNRGTYEQYF. The chain couples TRBV30 to TRBJ2-7; 7 nucleotides agree with TRBD1. The CDR3 is 13 amino acids. V trimming: 2 bases; J trimming: 2 bases; junction bases outside the gene matches: 3. Germline values: CDR1 GTSNPN, CDR2 SVGIG (reference sequence).

This clone has a handful of counts. The chain has TRBV28 and TRBJ2-3; weak D call: TRBD2 (6 bases). This CDR3 is built from 15 residues. Trimming took 7 bases from V and 0 from J, leaving 14 bases between them. Germline loops: CDR1 MDHEN, CDR2 SYDVKM. CDR3 in DNA: TGTGCCAGCACCCCATGGAGCGGGAGCACAGATACGCAGTATTTT. It yields the protein CASTPWSGSTDTQYF. The whole variable domain, remainder taken from reference TRBV28 and TRBJ2-3, is DVKVTQSSRYLVKRTGEKVFLECVQDMDHENMFWYRQDPGLGLRLIYFSYDVKMKEKGDIPEGYSVSREKKERFSLILESASTNQTSMYLCASTPWSGSTDTQYFGPGTRLTVL.

This clone was counted between two and nine times. The V gene is TRBV5-4, the J gene TRBJ1-1; D ambiguous. Germline CDR1 reads SGHNT; CDR2 reads YYREEE (reference sequence). Trimming took 1 base from V and 1 from J, leaving 14 bases between them. The CDR3 runs to 16 residues. Written as DNA, the CDR3 is TGTGCCAGCAGCTTGTCGACAAGCCGGTGGAACACTGAAGCTTTCTTT. Translated: CASSLSTSRWNTEAFF.

This sequence joins TRBV4-1 and TRBJ1-3; tentatively, D is TRBD1 (6 bases). The CDR3 totals 16 residues. V was shortened by 5 bases and J by 2 bases, with 16 bases between the two germline ends. Germline V CDR1 and CDR2: MGHRA, YSYEKL. The CDR3 here is CASSERGEHPGNTIYF. The CDR3 DNA reads TGCGCCAGCAGCGAAAGGGGGGAGCATCCTGGAAACACCATATATTTT.

V gene TRBV28 combines with J gene TRBJ2-5, with 9 bases that match TRBD1. Germline V CDR1 and CDR2: MDHEN, SYDVKM. J gave up 5 bases and V 5 bases, and 18 bases lay outside the gene matches. This CDR3 has 18 residues. The CDR3 here is CASSPIWGQGGNAETQYF. CDR3 coding DNA: TGTGCCAGCAGTCCCATATGGGGACAGGGAGGGAATGCGGAGACCCAGTACTTC.

The gene calls are TRBV7-6 and TRBJ2-7, with D unresolved. Trimming removed 2 bases from V and 6 bases from J, with 11 bases in between. CDR3 length: 13 residues. Germline values: CDR1 SGHVS, CDR2 FNYEAQ. The CDR3 protein is CASSLSGVSEQYF. CDR3 sequence (DNA): TGTGCCAGCAGCTTATCCGGAGTTAGCGAGCAGTACTTC.

Concerning this clone itself: The same CDR3 arises from other DNA sequences in this sample as well. This chain connects TRBV7-2 to TRBJ2-3, with D perhaps matching TRBD2 (6 bases). Trimming removed 4 bases at V and 3 bases at J, with 11 bases between. The CDR3 loop spans 14 amino acids. Germline V gene data show CDR1 as SGHTA and CDR2 as FQGNSA. This chain's CDR3 is CASSSLASTDTQYF. In DNA form, the CDR3 reads TGTGCCAGCAGCTCCCTAGCGTCAACAGATACGCAGTATTTT.

This chain links TRBV7-2 with TRBJ1-2; TRBD1 matches 7 bases. J gave up 4 bases and V 1 base, and 6 bases lay outside the gene matches. The germline gives CDR1 SGHTA, CDR2 FQGNSA. The CDR3 contains 15 residues. The CDR3 region is CASSLGGTAPYGYTF. The CDR3 nucleotides read TGTGCCAGCAGCTTAGGAGGGACAGCCCCCTATGGCTACACCTTC.

J is TRBJ2-7 and V is TRBV30; tentatively, D is TRBD1 or TRBD2 (5 bases each). Deletions cut 3 bases from V and 1 base from J, with 19 bases between. This CDR3 has 16 residues. Germline V gene data show CDR1 as GTSNPN and CDR2 as SVGIG (reference sequence). CDR3 nucleotides: TGTGCCTGGAGCCAAACCTACGGGACCCCTTCCTACGAGCAGTACTTC. This codes for CAWSQTYGTPSYEQYF.

A remark on this clone: A clone one base away is much larger, so this may be a read error. This sample includes further DNA sequences coding for the same CDR3. The chain couples TRBV29-1 to TRBJ1-5, with D possibly being TRBD1 (5 bases). The CDR3 sequence is 13 residues long. CDR1 is SQVTM and CDR2 is ANQGSEA in the germline V gene. The CDR3 here is CSVGGVNSQPQHF. As DNA, the CDR3 is TGCAGCGTTGGAGGGGTAAATAGTCAGCCCCAGCACTTT.

V usage is TRBV4-2 and J usage is TRBJ2-1, with 7 bases identical to TRBD1. V shed 0 bases, J shed 4 bases, and the junction held 3 bases outside the gene matches. The CDR3 sequence is 15 residues long. Germline values: CDR1 LGHNA, CDR2 YNFKEQ. The CDR3 reads CASSQDGTEYNEQFF. CDR3 coding DNA: TGTGCCAGCAGCCAAGATGGGACAGAATACAATGAGCAGTTCTTC.

To note about this clone: Different DNA sequences within this sample yield the same CDR3. This chain connects TRBV7-3 to TRBJ2-5, with D perhaps given as TRBD1 or TRBD2 (5 bases each). CDR1 SGHTA and CDR2 FQGTGA come from the germline V gene. V gave up 5 bases and J gave up 5 bases, with 15 bases separating them. This CDR3 spans 14 amino acids. The DNA of the CDR3 is TGTGCCAGCAGCCCAGGACTGGCAGGGGAGACCCAGTACTTC. It is translated as CASSPGLAGETQYF.

In this sample, this clone turned up many times. V gene TRBV28 combines with J gene TRBJ1-2; D call uncertain. The CDR3 length is 12 residues. Per germline, CDR1 MDHEN and CDR2 SYDVKM. The V and J ends lost 2 bases and 6 bases respectively, with 7 bases between them. The CDR3 reads CASSLVRDGYTF. The CDR3 DNA is TGTGCCAGCAGTTTAGTACGGGATGGCTACACCTTC.

This clone was seen once. The V and J genes are TRBV7-2 and TRBJ2-2, with a weak D call TRBD2 (6 bases). Looked up from germline, CDR1 is SGHTA and CDR2 is FQGNSA. V was shortened by 3 bases and J by 1 base, with 6 bases between the two germline ends. The CDR3 is made up of 14 amino acids. CDR3 loop: CASSFGGNTGELFF. The CDR3 region has the DNA TGTGCCAGCAGCTTCGGGGGGAACACCGGGGAGCTGTTTTTT.